This TCR beta chain was recorded in a study of blood T cell repertoires in COVID-19. From germline, CDR1 is MNHEY and CDR2 SMNVEV (reference sequence). V gave up 7 bases and J gave up 4 bases, with 16 bases separating them. CDR3 length equals 14 residues. Generated by immunoSEQ multiplex PCR, the TCRdb table keeps only in-frame clones and is missing some. The sample holds roughly 340,000 clones, over 70% seen once. The chain recombines TRBV27 with TRBJ1-2, with D possibly TRBD1 on 5 matching bases. The sequenced material came from peripheral blood. The source is a woman in her fifties or sixties with COVID-19, enrolled during active disease. CDR3: CASTSTALPYGYTF. Here the CDR3 DNA reads TGTGCCAGCACCTCGACAGCTTTGCCCTATGGCTACACCTTC.